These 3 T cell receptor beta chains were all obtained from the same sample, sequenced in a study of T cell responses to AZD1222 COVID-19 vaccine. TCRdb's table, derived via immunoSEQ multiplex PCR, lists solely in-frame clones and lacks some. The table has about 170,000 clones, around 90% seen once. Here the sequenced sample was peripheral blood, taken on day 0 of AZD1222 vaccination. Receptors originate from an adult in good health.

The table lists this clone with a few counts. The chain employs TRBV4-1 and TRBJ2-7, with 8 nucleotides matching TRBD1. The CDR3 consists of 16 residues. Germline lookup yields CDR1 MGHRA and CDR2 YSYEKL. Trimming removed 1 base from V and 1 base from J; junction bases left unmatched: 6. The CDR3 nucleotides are TGCGCCAGCAGCCAAGTGTCGGGACAGGCTTCCTACGAGCAGTACTTC. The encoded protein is CASSQVSGQASYEQYF.

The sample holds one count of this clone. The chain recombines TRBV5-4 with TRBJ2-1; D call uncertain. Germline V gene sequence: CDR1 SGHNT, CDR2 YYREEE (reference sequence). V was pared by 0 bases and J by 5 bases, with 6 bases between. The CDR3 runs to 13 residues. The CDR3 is CASSLVLNNEQFF. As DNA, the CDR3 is TGTGCCAGCAGCTTGGTGCTAAACAATGAGCAGTTCTTC. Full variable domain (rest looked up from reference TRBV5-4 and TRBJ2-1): ETGVTQSPTHLIKTRGQQVTLRCSSQSGHNTVSWYQQALGQGPQFIFQYYREEENGRGNFPPRFSGLQFPNYSSELNVNALELDDSALYLCASSLVLNNEQFFGPGTRLTVL.

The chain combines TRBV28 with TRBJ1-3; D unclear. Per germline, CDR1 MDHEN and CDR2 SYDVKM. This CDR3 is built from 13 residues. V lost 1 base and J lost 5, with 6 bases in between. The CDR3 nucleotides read TGTGCCAGCAGTTTATCGGGCCGAAACACCATATATTTT. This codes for CASSLSGRNTIYF.